These 26 T cell receptor beta chains originate from one sample sequenced in a study of control samples from healthy donors and cancer patients (TCRdb year 2020). The library was made by the immunoSEQ multiplex PCR assay. TCRdb obtained this table from immuneACCESS and retained in-frame rearrangements with V and J assigned. These tables miss some clones; where compared with another copy, unresolved V genes account for less than half of the shortfall, and the remainder is unexplained. A total of 130,000 or so clones appear in this sample, roughly 89% of them only once. Around 7.3% of the sample lies in the top ten. The sample comprised blood. The source of these receptors is a man between 18 and 35 years old in good health.

J is TRBJ1-4 and V is TRBV14, with a possible D match to TRBD1 (5 bases). The CDR3 is 16 residues long. V was pared by 4 bases and J by 0 bases, with 12 bases between. Germline V lookup: CDR1 SGHDN, CDR2 FVKESK. CDR3 nucleotides: TGTGCCAGCAGCCCGTGGGACGGCGCAACTAATGAAAAACTGTTTTTT. Translating it yields CASSPWDGATNEKLFF.

This chain connects TRBV3-1 (or the pseudogene TRBV3-2) to TRBJ2-3; D ambiguous. This CDR3 is built from 14 residues. The V gene's germline CDR1 is LGHDT and CDR2 YNNKEL (reference sequence). Trimming stripped 1 base from V and 1 base from J, with 6 bases between. The CDR3 bases are TGTGCCAGCAGCCAAGCTCACGGCACAGATACGCAGTATTTT. The encoded protein is CASSQAHGTDTQYF.

The chain employs TRBV13 and TRBJ1-1; a weak D match, TRBD1 (6 bases). The germline CDR1 and CDR2 sequences are PRHDT and FYEKMQ (reference sequence). The CDR3 loop spans 13 amino acids. Trimming shortened V by 5 bases and J by 3 bases, and 10 bases separated the two germline ends. Here the CDR3 reads CASSTGTYTEAFF. The CDR3, as DNA: TGTGCCAGCAGCACCGGGACATACACTGAAGCTTTCTTT.

The chain carries TRBV5-4 and TRBJ2-1; the D gene is possibly TRBD2 (5 bases). The V end lost 1 base, the J end lost 0 bases, and 11 bases lay between the germline ends. Germline V gene sequence: CDR1 SGHNT, CDR2 YYREEE (reference sequence). This CDR3 spans 16 amino acids. Here the CDR3 reads CASSLFGVSSYNEQFF. CDR3 nucleotide sequence: TGTGCCAGCAGCTTGTTCGGGGTCAGCTCCTACAATGAGCAGTTCTTC.

The chain carries TRBV30 and TRBJ2-1, with TRBD1 as a possible D gene (6 bases). CDR1 GTSNPN and CDR2 SVGIG come from the germline V gene (reference sequence). The CDR3 runs 15 residues. Trimming pared 3 bases from V and 1 base from J, leaving 13 bases between. CDR3: CAWRGGRGSYNEQFF. The CDR3 region has the DNA TGTGCCTGGAGGGGTGGCAGGGGATCCTACAATGAGCAGTTCTTC. The complete variable domain, with remaining parts taken from reference TRBV30 and TRBJ2-1, reads SQTIHQWPATLVQPVGSPLSLECTVEGTSNPNLYWYRQAAGRGLQLLFYSVGIGQISSEVPQNLSASRPQDRQFILSSKKLLLSDSGFYLCAWRGGRGSYNEQFFGPGTRLTVL.

The rearrangement joins TRBV7-2 to TRBJ2-1; the D gene could be TRBD1 or TRBD2 (5 bases each). This CDR3 has 15 amino acids. The ends were cut back, 1 base at V and 5 bases at J, with 12 bases in the middle. Looked up from germline, CDR1 is SGHTA and CDR2 is FQGNSA. CDR3 sequence (DNA): TGTGCCAGCAGCTTAGACCGGCGAGGGGACAATGAGCAGTTCTTC. Amino acid sequence: CASSLDRRGDNEQFF.

V and J are TRBV6-5 and TRBJ1-1, with 8 nucleotides matching TRBD1. Germline V CDR1 and CDR2: MNHEY, SVGAGI. The ends lost 6 bases at V and 5 bases at J; junction bases unmatched: 5. This CDR3 is 13 amino acids long. CDR3 sequence reads: CASRVTGVTEAFF. The CDR3 nucleotides are TGTGCCAGCAGAGTGACAGGGGTTACTGAAGCTTTCTTT.

This chain joins TRBV27 and TRBJ2-3; TRBD2 aligns across 8 bases. This CDR3 is built from 17 residues. The germline CDR1 and CDR2 sequences are MNHEY and SMNVEV (reference sequence). J lost 9 bases, V lost 1 base, and 15 bases had no gene match. CDR3 loop: CASSLFGRGVTPITQYF. CDR3 nucleotide sequence: TGTGCCAGCAGTTTATTCGGGCGGGGGGTCACCCCCATAACGCAGTATTTT.

The CDR3 sequence is CASSLGGGADTGELFF. The CDR3 nucleotides read TGTGCCAGCAGCTTGGGTGGGGGCGCGGACACCGGGGAGCTGTTTTTT. This chain uses TRBV5-4 with TRBJ2-2, with D maybe TRBD1 (6 bases). V was shortened by 0 bases and J by 3 bases, with 12 bases between the two germline ends. The germline CDR1 and CDR2 sequences are SGHNT and YYREEE (reference sequence). The CDR3 has 16 amino acids. Combining the CDR3 with reference TRBV5-4 and TRBJ2-2 gives the whole variable domain ETGVTQSPTHLIKTRGQQVTLRCSSQSGHNTVSWYQQALGQGPQFIFQYYREEENGRGNFPPRFSGLQFPNYSSELNVNALELDDSALYLCASSLGGGADTGELFFGEGSRLTVL.

This clone was recorded a few times. The chain has TRBV7-2 and TRBJ2-1; 7 bases match TRBD1. V shed 3 bases and J 8 bases; nucleotides not matched to a gene: 10. This CDR3 is built from 15 residues. Germline CDR1 and CDR2: SGHTA and FQGNSA. The CDR3 nucleotides read TGTGCCAGCAGCTTTGGGGACAGATTTAAGGATGAGCAGTTCTTC. This codes for CASSFGDRFKDEQFF.

The gene calls are TRBV15 and TRBJ1-4; 8 bases agree with TRBD1. From germline, CDR1 is LNHNV and CDR2 YYDKDF (reference sequence). The ends lost 1 base at V and 6 bases at J; junction bases unmatched: 16. The CDR3 covers 19 residues. The CDR3 region has the DNA TGTGCCACCAGCAGAGGCCGTACAGGGGGTTCCGATCGGCATGAAAAACTGTTTTTT. Its translation: CATSRGRTGGSDRHEKLFF.

The chain uses TRBV7-9 and TRBJ2-3; D is perhaps TRBD1 or TRBD2 (5 bases each). Germline-derived CDR1 and CDR2 are SEHNR and FQNEAQ (reference sequence). The CDR3 totals 15 residues. Trimming pared 1 base from V and 1 base from J, leaving 9 bases between. Here the CDR3 DNA reads TGTGCCAGCAGCTTAGGAGTGGGGGGCACAGATACGCAGTATTTT. This translates into CASSLGVGGTDTQYF.

J is TRBJ2-1 and V is TRBV6-6; 9 bases align to TRBD2. Trimming cost V 0 bases and J 6 bases; bases outside gene matches: 6. Germline V gene data show CDR1 as MNHNY and CDR2 as SVGAGI (reference sequence). This CDR3 is 16 amino acids long. The CDR3 DNA reads as TGTGCCAGCAGTTACTCCGGCGGGGGGGCCTCCAATGAGCAGTTCTTC. This translates into CASSYSGGGASNEQFF.

V gene TRBV14 combines with J gene TRBJ2-3; D is undetermined. V lost 6 bases and J lost 0, with 7 bases in between. Germline lookup yields CDR1 SGHDN and CDR2 FVKESK. The CDR3 has 13 residues. CDR3 residues: CASSSQSTDTQYF. The DNA for the CDR3 is TGTGCCAGCAGTAGTCAGAGCACAGATACGCAGTATTTT.

The gene calls are TRBV5-1 and TRBJ2-1; TRBD1 aligns across 10 bases. Germline lookup yields CDR1 SGHRS and CDR2 YFSETQ. Germline trimming cut 4 bases from V and 5 bases from J; bases unmatched to any gene: 6. The CDR3 contains 15 residues. The CDR3, as DNA: TGCGCCAGCAGCGAGGGACAGGGGAGGGACAATGAGCAGTTCTTC. Protein: CASSEGQGRDNEQFF.

The genes are TRBV6-5 and TRBJ1-1, with D uncertain. The CDR3 is made up of 15 amino acids. Trimming shortened V by 6 bases and J by 6 bases, and 20 bases separated the two germline ends. Germline CDR1 MNHEY, CDR2 SVGAGI. DNA for the CDR3: TGTGCCAGCAGCCCGTTCCCTCCAGCCCGCGCTGAAGCTTTCTTT. It translates to CASSPFPPARAEAFF.

The chain links TRBV6-2 or TRBV6-3 to TRBJ2-2; D call uncertain. The germline V and J ends were trimmed by 6 bases and 2 bases, with 7 bases remaining between them. Germline V gene sequence: CDR1 MNHEY, CDR2 SVGEGT. The CDR3 covers 13 residues. As DNA, the CDR3 is TGTGCCAGCAGCCCTCGAAACACCGGGGAGCTGTTTTTT. This gives the protein CASSPRNTGELFF.

The V call is TRBV4-3, the J call TRBJ1-2; D call uncertain. The CDR3 length is 16 residues. Germline values: CDR1 LGHNA, CDR2 YSLEER. With 1 base removed from V and 5 bases from J, the gap between germline ends came to 17 bases. CDR3 amino acids: CASSQGEKGPSYGYTF. Written as DNA, the CDR3 is TGCGCCAGCAGCCAAGGAGAGAAAGGGCCCTCTTATGGCTACACCTTC.

A single count supports this clone. The chain combines TRBV3-1 (or the pseudogene TRBV3-2) with TRBJ2-7; 8 nucleotides align to TRBD2. Germline V gives CDR1 LGHDT, CDR2 YNNKEL (reference sequence). This CDR3 is 15 amino acids long. V was clipped by 2 bases and J by 2 bases; unmatched bases: 5. Here the CDR3 reads CASSQSWRGAYEQYF. CDR3 nucleotides: TGTGCCAGCAGCCAATCTTGGCGGGGGGCCTACGAGCAGTACTTC.

In regard to this clone: The junction departs from germline at one end; a sequencing error may be responsible. The chain recombines TRBV19 with TRBJ2-7; 7 positions agree with TRBD1. CDR3 length: 13 amino acids. Germline loops: CDR1 LNHDA, CDR2 SQIVND (reference sequence). The CDR3 loop reads CAGSMQGAYEQYF. As DNA, the CDR3 is TGTGCCGGTAGTATGCAGGGGGCCTACGAGCAGTACTTC.

V and J are TRBV6-2 or TRBV6-3 and TRBJ1-1; D unclear. Germline CDR1 reads MNHEY; CDR2 reads SVGEGT. CDR3 length: 13 amino acids. Trimming stripped 6 bases from V and 1 base from J, with 9 bases between. CDR3 region: CASSPRQNTEAFF. CDR3 nucleotides: TGTGCCAGCAGCCCTAGACAGAACACTGAAGCTTTCTTT.

V gene TRBV9 combines with J gene TRBJ2-1; 7 positions match TRBD2. CDR1 and CDR2 from the germline V gene are SGDLS and YYNGEE. The length of the CDR3 is 14 residues. V trimming: 6 bases; J trimming: 12 bases; junction bases outside the gene matches: 15. DNA for the CDR3: TGTGCCAGCAATGTTGGTGACGAGGGACTAAGGCAGTTCTTC. Residues: CASNVGDEGLRQFF. Full variable domain (remainder filled in from reference TRBV9 and TRBJ2-1): DSGVTQTPKHLITATGQRVTLRCSPRSGDLSVYWYQQSLDQGLQFLIQYYNGEERAKGNILERFSAQQFPDLHSELNLSSLELGDSALYFCASNVGDEGLRQFFGPGTRLTVL.

The chain joins TRBV3-1 (or the pseudogene TRBV3-2) to TRBJ1-1, with 10 bases aligning to TRBD1. Trimming took 4 bases from V and 7 from J; bases not matched to a gene: 3. CDR1 is LGHDT and CDR2 is YNNKEL in the germline V gene (reference sequence). CDR3 length: 13 amino acids. DNA for the CDR3: TGTGCCAGCAGCCGGGACAGGGGCAGTGAAGCTTTCTTT. Amino acid sequence: CASSRDRGSEAFF.

In DNA, the CDR3 is TGTGCCAGTTATGGGACAGTCCAACCCTACGAGCAGTACTTC. Amino acid sequence: CASYGTVQPYEQYF. V is TRBV28 and J is TRBJ2-7; 7 nucleotides line up with TRBD1. Looked up from germline, CDR1 is MDHEN and CDR2 is SYDVKM. V gave up 9 bases and J gave up 2 bases; unmatched junction bases: 10. CDR3 length: 14 amino acids.

This clone was counted once. The chain employs TRBV7-2 and TRBJ2-3; possible D gene TRBD2, 5 bases. Germline V CDR1 and CDR2: SGHTA, FQGNSA. Trimming removed 4 bases from V and 8 bases from J, with 13 bases in between. CDR3 length: 13 residues. CDR3 sequence: CASSSTPGSTQYF. The CDR3 nucleotides read TGTGCCAGCAGCTCAACTCCGGGGAGTACGCAGTATTTT.

The chain couples TRBV30 to TRBJ2-5; 11 positions agree with TRBD1. Germline trimming cut 0 bases from V and 4 bases from J; bases unmatched to any gene: 4. This CDR3 has 15 amino acids. Germline CDR1 reads GTSNPN; CDR2 reads SVGIG (reference sequence). The CDR3 protein is CAWSVRGTGGETQYF. The CDR3 DNA reads TGTGCCTGGAGTGTACGAGGGACAGGGGGAGAGACCCAGTACTTC.